The next 18 T cell receptor beta chains were all read from a single sample in a study of CD8+CD57+ T cells in acquired aplastic anemia. Profiling of TCR beta VDJ combinations and CDR3 sequences used genomic DNA as template. Each CDR3 protein is one row after TCRdb ran MiXCR on the reads. The sample yields some 170,000 distinct CDR3 sequences, about 64% seen once. Sequencing was done on patients that had shown CD8+CD57+ cell expansion by flow cytometry. Sequencing used sorted CD4+, CD8+, or CD8+CD57+ T cells (not recorded which) from PBMCs. These receptors all come from a human donor with aplastic anemia.

CDR3 nucleotide sequence: TGTGCCAGCAGTTGGGACCCCTACGAGCAGTACTTC. Encoded protein: CASSWDPYEQYF. The chain joins TRBV7-9 to TRBJ2-7; the D call may be TRBD1 or TRBD2 (5 bases each). With 6 bases removed from V and 2 bases from J, the gap between germline ends came to 8 bases. The CDR3 is 12 amino acids. Per germline, CDR1 SEHNR and CDR2 FQNEAQ (reference sequence).

This chain links TRBV12-3 or TRBV12-4 with TRBJ1-1; D may be TRBD1 (6 bases). Trimming took 6 bases from V and 5 from J, leaving 19 bases between them. This CDR3 has 15 residues. CDR3 region: CASSRAGGRQTEAFF. As DNA, the CDR3 is TGTGCCAGCAGCAGAGCGGGGGGGCGACAAACTGAAGCTTTCTTT.

By share, this clonotype ranks as medium-sized. This chain joins TRBV20-1 and TRBJ2-1, with 9 bases matching TRBD1. Trimming removed 6 bases from V and 4 bases from J; junction bases left unmatched: 7. This CDR3 spans 14 amino acids. Germline V gene sequence: CDR1 DFQATT, CDR2 SNEGSKA (reference sequence). The CDR3 loop is CSAKTGGDYNEQFF. Written as DNA, the CDR3 is TGCAGTGCCAAAACAGGGGGCGATTACAATGAGCAGTTCTTC.

The rearrangement joins TRBV11-2 to TRBJ2-7; either TRBD1 or TRBD2 may supply D (5 bases each). In germline, CDR1 is SGHAT, CDR2 FQNNGV. Trimming removed 3 bases at V and 4 bases at J, with 13 bases between. The CDR3 loop spans 14 amino acids. The CDR3 DNA reads as TGTGCCAGCAGCTTTTCGACGGGGCAATACGAGCAGTACTTC. As protein: CASSFSTGQYEQYF.

This chain joins TRBV2 and TRBJ1-5; perhaps TRBD1 as D (6 bases). Trimming removed 0 bases at V and 4 bases at J, with 13 bases between. The CDR3 loop spans 16 amino acids. Germline V gene lookup returns CDR1 SNHLY and CDR2 FYNNEI. CDR3 loop: CASSEAHLGTNQPQHF. CDR3 nucleotides: TGTGCCAGCAGTGAAGCGCACCTAGGGACAAATCAGCCCCAGCATTTT.

The V and J genes are TRBV7-2 and TRBJ1-1; D call uncertain. Germline-derived CDR1 and CDR2 are SGHTA and FQGNSA. Trimming left V 2 bases short and J 3 bases short, with 13 bases between. The CDR3 is 15 amino acids. CDR3 sequence (DNA): TGTGCCAGCAGCTTAATGCCATCGAGTTACACTGAAGCTTTCTTT. Translated: CASSLMPSSYTEAFF.

The chain links TRBV5-5 to TRBJ2-5, with D unclear. Germline V lookup: CDR1 SGHKS, CDR2 YYEKEE (reference sequence). This CDR3 comprises 12 residues. Trimming took 3 bases from V and 2 from J, leaving 5 bases between them. The CDR3 DNA reads TGTGCCAGCAGCTACGAACAAGAGACCCAGTACTTC. As protein: CASSYEQETQYF.

The chain uses TRBV4-3 and TRBJ2-3; 8 bases map to TRBD2. V lost 6 bases, J lost 1 base, and 6 bases stayed unmatched. Per the germline V gene, CDR1 is LGHNA and CDR2 is YSLEER. This CDR3 is built from 15 residues. The CDR3 loop is CASRPRAGGTDTQYF. In nucleotides, the CDR3 is TGCGCCAGCAGACCGCGAGCGGGGGGCACAGATACGCAGTATTTT.

There are a few counts of this clonotype. V usage is TRBV24-1 and J usage is TRBJ2-7; no firm D call. The CDR3 consists of 12 residues. Per the germline V gene, CDR1 is KGHDR and CDR2 is SFDVKD. With 4 bases removed from V and 2 bases from J, the gap between germline ends came to 5 bases. Here the CDR3 DNA reads TGTGCCACCAGTGACCGAACCTACGAGCAGTACTTC. Translated: CATSDRTYEQYF.

This chain uses TRBV7-6 with TRBJ2-3; 8 bases are shared with TRBD2. The CDR3 loop spans 17 amino acids. Losses at the gene ends were 1 base for V and 2 bases for J; bases not matched to a gene: 8. In germline, CDR1 is SGHVS, CDR2 FNYEAQ. The CDR3 DNA sequence: TGTGCCAGCAGCTTAGTCGTTCGGGGGGGTTTCACAGATACGCAGTATTTT. Amino acids: CASSLVVRGGFTDTQYF.

V is TRBV25-1 and J is TRBJ1-2, with a weak D call TRBD1 (5 bases). Between the trimmed V and J ends, which lost 3 bases and 11 bases, there was a span of 16 bases. From germline, CDR1 is MGHDK and CDR2 SYGVNS. CDR3 length: 13 amino acids. CDR3 loop: CASSDSGGRKYTF. The CDR3 DNA reads TGTGCCAGCAGTGATTCTGGGGGACGTAAATACACCTTC.

The chain uses TRBV5-1 and TRBJ1-6; 8 bases map to TRBD1. Germline V gene lookup returns CDR1 SGHRS and CDR2 YFSETQ. The trim removed 0 bases at V and 9 bases at J, leaving 8 bases unmatched. The CDR3 is 16 residues long. The CDR3 coding sequence is TGCGCCAGCAGCTTGGGCTTGACAGGGGCCGGTTCACCCCTCCACTTT. It encodes CASSLGLTGAGSPLHF.

This chain uses TRBV29-1 with TRBJ1-4; possible D gene TRBD1, 5 bases. From germline, CDR1 is SQVTM and CDR2 ANQGSEA. Trimming shortened V by 1 base and J by 5 bases, and 8 bases separated the two germline ends. The CDR3 length is 13 residues. The CDR3 region is CSVEGEGNEKLFF. The DNA for the CDR3 is TGCAGCGTTGAAGGGGAGGGGAATGAAAAACTGTTTTTT.

The chain recombines TRBV2 with TRBJ2-7; D not certain. This CDR3 is built from 13 residues. The germline V gene has CDR1 SNHLY and CDR2 FYNNEI. The ends were cut back, 8 bases at V and 3 bases at J, with 14 bases in the middle. The CDR3 sequence is CASVTPRVYEQYF. The CDR3 DNA is TGTGCCAGCGTAACTCCCAGAGTCTACGAGCAGTACTTC.

The chain couples TRBV6-1 to TRBJ2-7, with 7 nucleotides matching TRBD1. The CDR3 has 15 residues. Germline assignment: CDR1 MNHNS and CDR2 SASEGT. V lost 2 bases to trimming and J lost 0 bases; unmatched junction nucleotides: 4. The CDR3 nucleotides are TGTGCCAGCAGTGAAAGGGACAGATCCTCCTACGAGCAGTACTTC. This gives the protein CASSERDRSSYEQYF.

This clonotype has just a few counts. This chain links TRBV12-3 or TRBV12-4 with TRBJ2-1; D possibly corresponds to TRBD2 (5 bases). V lost 3 bases and J lost 8, with 11 bases in between. There are 13 residues in the CDR3. The CDR3 sequence is CASSLWEFDEQFF. The DNA for the CDR3 is TGTGCCAGCAGTTTGTGGGAGTTTGATGAGCAGTTCTTC.

The rearrangement uses TRBV19 and TRBJ2-1; D uncertain. The ends were cut back, 2 bases at V and 6 bases at J, with 5 bases in the middle. The V gene's germline CDR1 is LNHDA and CDR2 SQIVND (reference sequence). The CDR3 covers 12 residues. Here the CDR3 DNA reads TGTGCCAGTAGTATATTAGGCAATGAGCAGTTCTTC. Encoded protein: CASSILGNEQFF.

The V gene is TRBV10-3, the J gene TRBJ2-1; D might be TRBD2 (5 bases). The CDR3 length is 16 residues. Trimming removed 1 base at V and 0 bases at J, with 10 bases between. CDR1 and CDR2 from the germline V gene are ENHRY and SYGVKD. This CDR3 is CAISELDFSSYNEQFF. The DNA for the CDR3 is TGTGCCATCAGTGAGTTGGACTTCAGCTCCTACAATGAGCAGTTCTTC.